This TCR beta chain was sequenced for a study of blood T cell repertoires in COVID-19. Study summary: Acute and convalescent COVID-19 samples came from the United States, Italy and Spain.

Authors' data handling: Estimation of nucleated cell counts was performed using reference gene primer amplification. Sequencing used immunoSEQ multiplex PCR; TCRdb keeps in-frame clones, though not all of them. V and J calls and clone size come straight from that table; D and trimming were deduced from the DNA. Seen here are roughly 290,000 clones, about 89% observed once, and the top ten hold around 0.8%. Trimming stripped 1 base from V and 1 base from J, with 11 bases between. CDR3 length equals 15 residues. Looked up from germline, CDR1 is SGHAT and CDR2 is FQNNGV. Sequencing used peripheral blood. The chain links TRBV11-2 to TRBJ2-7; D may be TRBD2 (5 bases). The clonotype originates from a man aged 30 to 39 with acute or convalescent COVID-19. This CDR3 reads CASSLVLAGSYEQYF. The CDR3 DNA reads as TGTGCCAGCAGCTTAGTGCTAGCAGGTTCCTACGAGCAGTACTTC.